The 22 T cell receptor beta chains below come from one sample, sequenced in a study of T cell responses to AZD1222 COVID-19 vaccine. The method was immunoSEQ multiplex PCR; TCRdb's version includes in-frame clones alone and lacks a portion of them. The repertoire holds around 110,000 clones, 92% seen once, with roughly 1.5% in the top ten. This material consisted of peripheral blood, taken 28 days after the second AZD1222 dose. The receptors come from an adult who received the AZD1222 COVID-19 vaccine.

The chain recombines TRBV10-3 with TRBJ1-3, with D uncertain. V lost 11 bases and J 0 bases, leaving 14 bases between the germline ends. The germline gives CDR1 ENHRY, CDR2 SYGVKD. The length of the CDR3 is 14 residues. CDR3 protein: CAVNPGSSGNTIYF. CDR3 sequence (DNA): TGTGCCGTAAACCCGGGCAGCTCTGGAAACACCATATATTTT.

The V call is TRBV6-1, the J call TRBJ1-1; the match to TRBD1 covers 10 bases. The CDR3 has 17 amino acids. J gave up 0 bases and V 4 bases, and 8 bases lay outside the gene matches. Per the germline V gene, CDR1 is MNHNS and CDR2 is SASEGT. The CDR3 DNA reads TGTGCCAGCAGTGGGGACAGGGGTCGGATCATGAACACTGAAGCTTTCTTT. Translation: CASSGDRGRIMNTEAFF.

The rearrangement links TRBV11-2 to TRBJ1-5; D perhaps matches TRBD1 (5 bases). The CDR3 contains 13 residues. Germline V gives CDR1 SGHAT, CDR2 FQNNGV. Trimming left V 3 bases short and J 7 bases short, with 10 bases between. This chain's CDR3 is CASSFQGGQPQHF. CDR3 in DNA: TGTGCCAGCAGCTTCCAGGGTGGACAGCCCCAGCATTTT.

V gene TRBV11-2 combines with J gene TRBJ1-6, with D tentatively TRBD1 (6 bases). Germline V gives CDR1 SGHAT, CDR2 FQNNGV. The CDR3 length is 17 residues. The V and J ends lost 7 bases and 1 base respectively, with 17 bases between them. This CDR3 reads CASKRGGASSYNSPLHF. CDR3 DNA sequence: TGTGCCAGCAAGAGGGGGGGGGCGAGTTCCTATAATTCACCCCTCCACTTT. The complete variable domain, with remaining parts taken from reference TRBV11-2 and TRBJ1-6, reads EAGVAQSPRYKIIEKRQSVAFWCNPISGHATLYWYQQILGQGPKLLIQFQNNGVVDDSQLPKDRFSAERLKGVDSTLKIQPAKLEDSAVYLCASKRGGASSYNSPLHFGNGTRLTVT.

The genes are TRBV4-2 and TRBJ2-7; either TRBD1 or TRBD2 may supply D (5 bases each). Looked up from germline, CDR1 is LGHNA and CDR2 is YNFKEQ. The V gene lost 4 bases and the J gene lost 2 bases, with 12 bases spanning the gap. This CDR3 is built from 14 residues. CDR3 DNA: TGTGCCAGCAGCCCACCGGGGCGGACCTACGAGCAGTACTTC. This sequence encodes CASSPPGRTYEQYF.

The CDR3 region is CASSTRGEETQYF. For the CDR3, the DNA is TGTGCCAGCAGTACGAGGGGAGAAGAGACCCAGTACTTC. The V gene is TRBV6-1, the J gene TRBJ2-5; D could derive from TRBD1 or TRBD2 (5 bases each). The CDR3 extends over 13 amino acids. V was shortened by 5 bases and J by 3 bases, with 10 bases between the two germline ends. Germline CDR1 MNHNS, CDR2 SASEGT.

V is TRBV14 and J is TRBJ2-1; 10 positions match TRBD2. The CDR3 length is 15 residues. The V gene's germline CDR1 is SGHDN and CDR2 FVKESK. The J segment lost 4 bases and the V segment lost 3 bases, leaving 3 bases of the junction unmatched. The CDR3 nucleotides read TGTGCCAGCAGCCAGGGGACTAGCGTATACAATGAGCAGTTCTTC. Translation: CASSQGTSVYNEQFF.

This rearrangement joins TRBV6-5 to TRBJ2-7, with TRBD2 as a possible D gene (5 bases). The CDR3 length is 14 residues. From germline, CDR1 is MNHEY and CDR2 SVGAGI. The V and J ends lost 2 bases and 4 bases respectively, with 12 bases between them. Written as DNA, the CDR3 is TGTGCCAGCAGTTACAGGGAGTCGGCTTACGAGCAGTACTTC. It yields the protein CASSYRESAYEQYF.

The chain uses TRBV7-2 and TRBJ2-2; 8 positions match TRBD2. V was pared by 5 bases and J by 0 bases, with 5 bases of the junction left unmatched. CDR1 and CDR2 (germline): SGHTA, FQGNSA. The CDR3 runs to 16 residues. The CDR3 sequence: CASSLQGLANTGELFF. The CDR3 bases are TGTGCCAGCAGCCTACAGGGACTAGCGAACACCGGGGAGCTGTTTTTT. The whole variable domain, filled in from reference TRBV7-2 and TRBJ2-2, reads GAGVSQSPSNKVTEKGKDVELRCDPISGHTALYWYRQSLGQGLEFLIYFQGNSAPDKSGLPSDRFSAERTGGSVSTLTIQRTQQEDSAVYLCASSLQGLANTGELFFGEGSRLTVL.

The genes are TRBV28 and TRBJ1-1; TRBD1 is a possible D gene (6 bases). Germline V gives CDR1 MDHEN, CDR2 SYDVKM. CDR3 size: 13 residues. Between the trimmed V and J ends, which lost 7 bases and 0 bases, there was a span of 9 bases. The CDR3 spells CASITGLNTEAFF. DNA for the CDR3: TGTGCCAGCATTACAGGGCTGAACACTGAAGCTTTCTTT.

The CDR3 reads CASSSPAQAVPAKNIQYF. The CDR3 nucleotides are TGTGCCAGCAGCTCCCCTGCCCAGGCCGTCCCAGCCAAAAACATTCAGTACTTC. The chain combines TRBV7-9 with TRBJ2-4; D not resolved. This CDR3 contains 18 residues. Trimming cost V 4 bases and J 0 bases, with 19 bases left between them. Germline V CDR1 and CDR2: SEHNR, FQNEAQ (reference sequence).

About this clone itself: A junction end diverges from the germline sequence, so it may reflect a read error. CDR3 region: CAINEDGYNEQFF. CDR3 coding DNA: TGTGCCATCAATGAGGACGGGTACAATGAGCAGTTCTTC. The chain combines TRBV10-3 with TRBJ2-1; D not resolved. This CDR3 spans 13 amino acids. Germline assignment: CDR1 ENHRY and CDR2 SYGVKD.

This sequence joins TRBV30 and TRBJ1-3; D not resolved. Trimming removed 0 bases at V and 0 bases at J, with 9 bases between. The CDR3 extends over 15 amino acids. Germline loops: CDR1 GTSNPN, CDR2 SVGIG (reference sequence). The CDR3 is CAWSVGSNSGNTIYF. The CDR3 bases are TGTGCCTGGAGTGTTGGCAGCAACTCTGGAAACACCATATATTTT.

The chain carries TRBV5-4 and TRBJ2-3; 7 nucleotides align to TRBD1. The junction had 4 bases not matched to a gene; V was cut back by 6 bases and J by 0 bases. This CDR3 comprises 14 residues. From germline, CDR1 is SGHNT and CDR2 YYREEE (reference sequence). The CDR3 is CASTEGQSTDTQYF. The CDR3 DNA reads as TGTGCCAGCACCGAGGGACAGAGCACAGATACGCAGTATTTT.

The chain links TRBV4-1 to TRBJ2-1; the match to TRBD2 covers 12 bases. Trimming at V came to 5 bases and at J to 9 bases, leaving 11 bases not matched to a gene. The CDR3 has 16 amino acids. Germline CDR1 and CDR2: MGHRA and YSYEKL. In DNA, the CDR3 is TGCGCCAGCAGCGCATCGACTAGCGGGAGTGGTGTTGAGCAGTTCTTC. Translated, it gives CASSASTSGSGVEQFF.

The rearrangement joins TRBV15 to TRBJ2-3; possibly TRBD2 for D (5 bases). The CDR3 length is 16 residues. V gave up 1 base and J gave up 1 base, with 12 bases separating them. The germline CDR1 and CDR2 sequences are LNHNV and YYDKDF (reference sequence). CDR3 residues: CATSRGTGKGTDTQYF. CDR3 sequence (DNA): TGTGCCACCAGCAGAGGTACCGGGAAGGGCACAGATACGCAGTATTTT.

This CDR3 reads CASSWDPTGVETQYF. CDR3 DNA: TGCGCCAGCAGCTGGGATCCGACAGGGGTAGAGACCCAGTACTTC. The V and J genes are TRBV5-1 and TRBJ2-5; 8 bases line up with TRBD1. Trimming removed 3 bases from V and 4 bases from J; junction bases left unmatched: 8. Germline V CDR1 and CDR2: SGHRS, YFSETQ. The CDR3 consists of 15 residues.

The chain recombines TRBV28 with TRBJ1-1; D not resolved. The V gene's germline CDR1 is MDHEN and CDR2 SYDVKM. CDR3 length equals 12 residues. Trimming cost V 1 base and J 8 bases, with 8 bases left between them. CDR3: CASSLFSEEAFF. The CDR3 nucleotides read TGTGCCAGCAGTTTATTCTCGGAAGAAGCTTTCTTT.

The rearrangement uses TRBV7-2 and TRBJ2-2; 7 bases match TRBD2. CDR1 and CDR2 from the germline V gene are SGHTA and FQGNSA. This CDR3 has 13 amino acids. V gave up 5 bases and J gave up 11 bases; unmatched junction bases: 8. Here the CDR3 DNA reads TGTGCCAGCAGCCCAGCGGGGAATGATGAGCTGTTTTTT. Amino acids: CASSPAGNDELFF.

The CDR3 DNA reads TGTGCCAGCAGTTATCAAGGGAGGGAGACCCAGTACTTC. Residues: CASSYQGRETQYF. The chain employs TRBV12-3 or TRBV12-4 and TRBJ2-5; D perhaps matches TRBD2 (6 bases). There are 13 residues in the CDR3. Trimming pared 4 bases from V and 5 bases from J, leaving 11 bases between.

The chain has TRBV5-4 and TRBJ1-1, with D perhaps matching TRBD1 (5 bases). The length of the CDR3 is 12 residues. Germline values: CDR1 SGHNT, CDR2 YYREEE (reference sequence). The ends were cut back, 5 bases at V and 4 bases at J, with 9 bases in the middle. The CDR3 DNA follows: TGTGCCAGCAGGTCAGGGACCACTGAAGCTTTCTTT. This sequence encodes CASRSGTTEAFF. Filled out from reference TRBV5-4 and TRBJ1-1, the complete variable domain reads ETGVTQSPTHLIKTRGQQVTLRCSSQSGHNTVSWYQQALGQGPQFIFQYYREEENGRGNFPPRFSGLQFPNYSSELNVNALELDDSALYLCASRSGTTEAFFGQGTRLTVV.

V gene TRBV6-5 combines with J gene TRBJ1-1, with D hard to call. CDR1 and CDR2 (germline): MNHEY, SVGAGI. V was pared by 0 bases and J by 0 bases, with 8 bases between. The CDR3 extends over 15 amino acids. The CDR3 sequence is CASSYSYRMNTEAFF. The DNA for the CDR3 is TGTGCCAGCAGTTACTCGTACAGAATGAACACTGAAGCTTTCTTT.